This T cell receptor (beta chain) stems from a study of blood T cells in healthy people across ages. This clonotype was counted a few times. Its antigen remains unknown. Those donating, healthy Caucasian individuals from Russia, were aged roughly 6 to 100. Study results and caveats: Per million T cells, TCR beta diversity dropped about linearly as age rose.

Germline V CDR1 and CDR2: MGHRA, YSYEKL. The CDR3 has 14 amino acids. V was clipped by 1 base and J by 5 bases, with 10 bases between them. Sample-barcoded 5' priming and a J-beta primer mix drove a second PCR of 7 to 11 cycles. No fewer than 3 million CDR3-containing paired-end reads came from each sample. TCRdb reanalysed the 5' RACE reads using MiXCR and keeps one entry per CDR3 protein. The sample lists around 1,100,000 distinct CDR3 sequences; around two fifths were seen once. V usage is TRBV4-1 and J usage is TRBJ2-3, with D hard to call. The sequenced sample consisted of blood. The TCR sequence derives from a man between 18 and 35 years old in good health. This chain's CDR3 is CASSQGPQGDTQYF. The CDR3 bases are TGCGCCAGCAGCCAAGGCCCCCAAGGAGATACGCAGTATTTT.